These 25 T cell receptor beta chains were sequenced from one sample in a study of shared clonotypes between healthy human individuals. TCRdb's copy holds only in-frame clones and misses some; the assay was immunoSEQ multiplex PCR. The sample shows more than 2 million clones, 85% to 95% of them seen only once. The sequencing input was naive CD4+ T cells sorted from blood. Subset here: CD45RA+ positively selected. These receptor sequences come from a man younger than 30 in good health.

This chain connects TRBV4-2 to TRBJ2-7; D is perhaps TRBD1 (6 bases). The CDR3 length is 15 residues. In germline, CDR1 is LGHNA, CDR2 YNFKEQ. V lost 2 bases and J 3 bases, leaving 14 bases between the germline ends. The CDR3 loop is CASSQTPDRNYEQYF. CDR3 bases: TGTGCCAGCAGCCAAACCCCGGACAGAAACTACGAGCAGTACTTC.

The chain joins TRBV28 to TRBJ2-5; D is perhaps TRBD1 (5 bases). The CDR3 loop spans 15 amino acids. V was pared by 2 bases and J by 5 bases, with 15 bases between. CDR1 and CDR2 (germline): MDHEN, SYDVKM. For the CDR3, the DNA is TGTGCCAGCAGTTTAGCAGGGATGGGAAGGGAGACCCAGTACTTC. Its protein is CASSLAGMGRETQYF.

The V call is TRBV13, the J call TRBJ2-7; D may be TRBD1 (6 bases). The CDR3 totals 14 residues. V was cut by 4 bases and J by 12 bases, with 22 bases left in between. Germline V gives CDR1 PRHDT, CDR2 FYEKMQ (reference sequence). CDR3 loop: CASSSRSTGIDWYF. The CDR3 bases are TGTGCCAGCAGCTCAAGATCCACAGGGATTGACTGGTACTTC.

The chain uses TRBV18 and TRBJ1-4, with D maybe TRBD1 (5 bases). V dropped 4 bases and J dropped 6 bases, with 15 bases sitting between them. CDR3 length equals 15 residues. The V gene's germline CDR1 is KGHSH and CDR2 LQKENI. CDR3 region: CASSLLSREDEKLFF. The CDR3 bases are TGTGCCAGCTCACTCCTATCCAGGGAAGATGAAAAACTGTTTTTT.

This chain's CDR3 is CASSLGQLQETQYF. The CDR3 coding sequence is TGTGCCAGCAGCTTAGGTCAGTTACAAGAGACCCAGTACTTC. The V gene is TRBV7-9, the J gene TRBJ2-5; unclear D gene. The length of the CDR3 is 14 residues. Germline assignment: CDR1 SEHNR and CDR2 FQNEAQ (reference sequence). The V and J ends lost 1 base and 2 bases respectively, with 8 bases between them.

The chain links TRBV10-3 to TRBJ2-7; perhaps D is TRBD1 or TRBD2 (6 bases each). Germline CDR1 and CDR2: ENHRY and SYGVKD. V lost 4 bases to trimming and J lost 8 bases, with 21 bases between them. The CDR3 has 15 amino acids. In nucleotides, the CDR3 is TGTGCCATCAGTGGGGAGGACAGTATCGTCTCGAAGCAGTACTTC. Protein: CAISGEDSIVSKQYF.

This rearrangement joins TRBV5-1 to TRBJ1-6; no clear D. From germline, CDR1 is SGHRS and CDR2 YFSETQ. The CDR3 spans 16 residues. V lost 4 bases and J lost 7, with 18 bases in between. CDR3 in amino acids: CASSTFFDGKNSPLHF. In DNA, the CDR3 is TGCGCCAGCAGCACATTCTTTGACGGAAAGAATTCACCCCTCCACTTT.

The V call is TRBV19, the J call TRBJ2-1, with TRBD2 identical over 8 bases. V was pared by 6 bases and J by 0 bases, with 4 bases of the junction left unmatched. The CDR3 has 15 residues. CDR1 and CDR2 from the germline V gene are LNHDA and SQIVND (reference sequence). The CDR3 reads CASSNSGGSYNEQFF. For the CDR3, the DNA is TGTGCCAGTAGCAACAGCGGGGGCTCCTACAATGAGCAGTTCTTC.

The chain joins TRBV5-1 to TRBJ2-1, with unresolved D. V gave up 0 bases and J gave up 0 bases, with 7 bases separating them. The germline V gene has CDR1 SGHRS and CDR2 YFSETQ. The CDR3 runs 15 residues. CDR3 amino acids: CASSLGPNSYNEQFF. As DNA, the CDR3 is TGCGCCAGCAGCTTGGGCCCCAACTCCTACAATGAGCAGTTCTTC.

The V and J genes are TRBV6-1 and TRBJ2-3; no definite D call. This CDR3 is 14 amino acids long. Germline V gene data show CDR1 as MNHNS and CDR2 as SASEGT. V lost 4 bases and J lost 0, with 8 bases in between. CDR3 coding DNA: TGTGCCAGCAGTGGGGGTAAGAGCACAGATACGCAGTATTTT. This gives the protein CASSGGKSTDTQYF.

This chain joins TRBV2 and TRBJ2-7; no definite D call. The germline V gene encodes CDR1 SNHLY and CDR2 FYNNEI. This CDR3 spans 11 amino acids. Trimming shortened V by 6 bases and J by 4 bases, and 7 bases separated the two germline ends. The CDR3 is CASSPRYEQYF. Written as DNA, the CDR3 is TGTGCCAGCAGCCCGAGATACGAGCAGTACTTC. The entire variable domain, with the rest obtained from reference TRBV2 and TRBJ2-7, is as follows: EPEVTQTPSHQVTQMGQEVILRCVPISNHLYFYWYRQILGQKVEFLVSFYNNEISEKSEIFDDQFSVERPDGSNFTLKIRSTKLEDSAMYFCASSPRYEQYFGPGTRLTVT.

The rearrangement uses TRBV11-2 and TRBJ2-2; D possibly corresponds to TRBD2 (5 bases). This CDR3 has 16 amino acids. The germline gives CDR1 SGHAT, CDR2 FQNNGV. Trimming cost V 3 bases and J 4 bases, with 15 bases left between them. CDR3 nucleotide sequence: TGTGCCAGCAGCTTCGAAGGGAGAGTTATCACCGGGGAGCTGTTTTTT. This encodes CASSFEGRVITGELFF.

This clone was detected only once. The chain recombines TRBV27 with TRBJ1-1; D is uncertain. The CDR3 runs to 14 residues. Germline V CDR1 and CDR2: MNHEY, SMNVEV (reference sequence). Trimming stripped 3 bases from V and 1 base from J, with 9 bases between. CDR3 residues: CASSFHQRNTEAFF. The CDR3 DNA reads TGTGCCAGCAGTTTCCACCAGAGGAACACTGAAGCTTTCTTT.

The chain carries TRBV6-6 and TRBJ2-2; unclear D gene. CDR3 size: 13 residues. Germline CDR1 is MNHNY and CDR2 is SVGAGI (reference sequence). The V end was cut by 7 bases, the J end by 4 bases, with 10 bases between. The CDR3 DNA reads as TGTGCCAGCAAACTGTCCACCACCGGGGAGCTGTTTTTT. It codes for CASKLSTTGELFF.

Concerning this clone itself: Other DNA sequences from this sample encode an identical CDR3 as well. The chain is built from TRBV7-3 and TRBJ1-2; perhaps TRBD1 as D (5 bases). V lost 5 bases and J lost 4, with 11 bases in between. This CDR3 is 13 amino acids long. Germline lookup yields CDR1 SGHTA and CDR2 FQGTGA. CDR3 nucleotides: TGTGCCAGCAGCCCGGACGGGACCTATGGCTACACCTTC. Translation: CASSPDGTYGYTF.

This rearrangement joins TRBV7-9 to TRBJ2-5; D unresolved. Trimming took 5 bases from V and 2 from J, leaving 15 bases between them. The CDR3 covers 15 residues. Germline V gene data show CDR1 as SEHNR and CDR2 as FQNEAQ (reference sequence). The CDR3 reads CASSPESLNQETQYF. CDR3 DNA sequence: TGTGCCAGCAGCCCGGAGAGCCTAAATCAAGAGACCCAGTACTTC.

The rearrangement uses TRBV18 and TRBJ1-2; D remains ambiguous. V was cut by 0 bases and J by 5 bases, with 7 bases left in between. This CDR3 is 13 amino acids long. CDR1 is KGHSH, CDR2 LQKENI, per germline. CDR3 DNA sequence: TGTGCCAGCTCACCACCGGAAGTGTATGGCTACACCTTC. As protein: CASSPPEVYGYTF.

The chain recombines TRBV28 with TRBJ1-4; D is possibly TRBD1 (6 bases). The CDR3 consists of 17 residues. CDR1 MDHEN and CDR2 SYDVKM come from the germline V gene. Trimming pared 5 bases from V and 0 bases from J, leaving 16 bases between. CDR3 nucleotides: TGTGCCAGCAGTCCAGGACAGAAAGTTGCAACTAATGAAAAACTGTTTTTT. This translates into CASSPGQKVATNEKLFF.

The chain links TRBV30 to TRBJ1-2; D uncertain. CDR1 and CDR2 from the germline V gene are GTSNPN and SVGIG (reference sequence). The CDR3 consists of 13 residues. CDR3 bases: TGTGCTTTTTTGGATCTTTCTAACTATGGCTACACCTTC. Its translation is CAFLDLSNYGYTF.

This chain links TRBV6-5 with TRBJ1-1; D possibly corresponds to TRBD1 (6 bases). The V gene lost 7 bases and the J gene lost 5 bases, with 17 bases spanning the gap. The CDR3 sequence is 14 residues long. CDR1 and CDR2 (germline): MNHEY, SVGAGI. CDR3 DNA sequence: TGTGCCAGCAAGGAGGCGCGGGGGCTTACTGAAGCTTTCTTT. Encoded protein: CASKEARGLTEAFF.

This rearrangement joins TRBV6-6 to TRBJ1-6; D is unclear. Germline values: CDR1 MNHNY, CDR2 SVGAGI (reference sequence). CDR3 length equals 16 residues. Trimming stripped 5 bases from V and 0 bases from J, with 11 bases between. The CDR3 DNA is TGTGCCAGCAGTCGCCTGGGCAGCTCCTATAATTCACCCCTCCACTTT. The encoded protein is CASSRLGSSYNSPLHF.

This clone appeared once. A much larger clonotype is one base distant, so this may be a read error. The sample carries other DNA sequences with the same CDR3. The gene calls are TRBV18 and TRBJ1-1; D may be TRBD1 (5 bases). Germline V CDR1 and CDR2: KGHSH, LQKENI. CDR3 length: 13 amino acids. Between the trimmed V and J ends, which lost 3 bases and 1 base, there was a span of 6 bases. The CDR3 reads CASSPQGNTEAFF. CDR3 coding DNA: TGTGCCAGCTCACCGCAGGGGAACACTGAAGCTTTCTTT.

The V and J genes are TRBV5-1 and TRBJ1-4; no definite D call. The V end was cut by 2 bases, the J end by 4 bases, with 9 bases between. The germline CDR1 and CDR2 sequences are SGHRS and YFSETQ. The CDR3 contains 14 residues. CDR3 coding DNA: TGCGCCAGCAGCTTAGAGGGTTATAATGAAAAACTGTTTTTT. Its translation is CASSLEGYNEKLFF.

This clone was recorded a few times. Other DNA sequences in the sample encode the same CDR3. The rearrangement links TRBV7-9 to TRBJ1-1; no firm D call. The CDR3 runs to 13 residues. The germline V and J ends were trimmed by 1 base and 1 base, with 4 bases remaining between them. Germline CDR1 and CDR2: SEHNR and FQNEAQ (reference sequence). The DNA for the CDR3 is TGTGCCAGCAGCTTAGGTACGAACACTGAAGCTTTCTTT. Amino acid sequence: CASSLGTNTEAFF.

The rearrangement links TRBV7-2 to TRBJ2-7, with no clear D. The germline V and J ends were trimmed by 3 bases and 0 bases, with 9 bases remaining between them. The CDR3 sequence is 14 residues long. Germline V gene data show CDR1 as SGHTA and CDR2 as FQGNSA. The CDR3 DNA reads as TGTGCCAGCAGCTTGGCCTCCGCCTCCTACGAGCAGTACTTC. Its translation: CASSLASASYEQYF. Full variable domain (rest looked up from reference TRBV7-2 and TRBJ2-7): GAGVSQSPSNKVTEKGKDVELRCDPISGHTALYWYRQSLGQGLEFLIYFQGNSAPDKSGLPSDRFSAERTGGSVSTLTIQRTQQEDSAVYLCASSLASASYEQYFGPGTRLTVT.